Shown below are 8 T cell receptor beta chains from a single sample sequenced in a study of blood T cell repertoires in COVID-19. Data came from immunoSEQ multiplex PCR; TCRdb stores just in-frame clones and leaves some out. The sample carries 150,000 to 200,000 clones, around 93% recorded once. Material: peripheral blood. The receptors were sampled from a woman between 50 and 59 years old with acute or convalescent COVID-19.

The J gene is TRBJ2-1, the V gene TRBV4-2; 10 bases fit TRBD2. The CDR3 length is 13 residues. Germline V gene data show CDR1 as LGHNA and CDR2 as YNFKEQ. After removal of 2 bases from V and 10 bases from J, the junction contained 2 bases not matched to a gene. CDR3 bases: TGTGCCAGCAGCCAAAGGACTAGCGGCGAGCAGTTCTTC. The encoded protein is CASSQRTSGEQFF.

The chain combines TRBV12-3 or TRBV12-4 with TRBJ2-3, with TRBD1 identical over 8 bases. The CDR3 totals 12 residues. Trimming removed 4 bases from V and 6 bases from J; junction bases left unmatched: 0. CDR3 in DNA: TGTGCCAGCAGTTACAGGGGGGATACGCAGTATTTT. Residues: CASSYRGDTQYF.

This clone was counted between two and nine times. The chain has TRBV28 and TRBJ2-1; 8 bases line up with TRBD1. CDR3 length: 17 residues. Germline V gene data show CDR1 as MDHEN and CDR2 as SYDVKM. The ends lost 6 bases at V and 0 bases at J; junction bases unmatched: 10. CDR3 sequence (DNA): TGTGCCAGCAGGCCAGGACAGGGAAAAAACTCCTACAATGAGCAGTTCTTC. Residues: CASRPGQGKNSYNEQFF.

Only one count was recorded for this clone. The chain links TRBV11-3 to TRBJ1-1; D is undetermined. The germline V gene encodes CDR1 SGHNT and CDR2 YENEEA. The CDR3 sequence is 13 residues long. Trimming pared 8 bases from V and 4 bases from J, leaving 14 bases between. In DNA, the CDR3 is TGTGCCAGCGCCGTGAGGGTGGGCACTGAAGCTTTCTTT. Translating it yields CASAVRVGTEAFF. Full variable domain (missing parts from reference TRBV11-3 and TRBJ1-1): EAGVVQSPRYKIIEKKQPVAFWCNPISGHNTLYWYLQNLGQGPELLIRYENEEAVDDSQLPKDRFSAERLKGVDSTLKIQPAELGDSAVYLCASAVRVGTEAFFGQGTRLTVV.

The rearrangement links TRBV24-1 to TRBJ2-2, with unresolved D. Trimming took off 1 base at V and 6 bases at J, with 14 bases between the two ends. This CDR3 contains 16 residues. CDR1 is KGHDR and CDR2 is SFDVKD in the germline V gene. CDR3 coding DNA: TGTGCCACCAGTGATTTTCGAAGTCCTGAGGCCGGGGAGCTGTTTTTT. This encodes CATSDFRSPEAGELFF.

The chain combines TRBV7-2 with TRBJ1-2; D is unclear. CDR3 length equals 13 residues. Trimming left V 2 bases short and J 3 bases short, with 7 bases between. From germline, CDR1 is SGHTA and CDR2 FQGNSA. The CDR3 sequence is CASSLIGHYGYTF. CDR3 DNA sequence: TGTGCCAGCAGCTTAATCGGTCACTATGGCTACACCTTC.

The genes are TRBV28 and TRBJ1-4, with a possible D match to TRBD1 (6 bases). The germline gives CDR1 MDHEN, CDR2 SYDVKM. The CDR3 has 13 residues. Trimming took 5 bases from V and 6 from J, leaving 10 bases between them. The CDR3 bases are TGTGCCAGCAGTGCAGGGGCCGATGAAAAACTGTTTTTT. The encoded protein is CASSAGADEKLFF.

The table lists this clone with a count of one. The chain uses TRBV2 and TRBJ1-1, with D unresolved. Deletions cut 9 bases from V and 2 bases from J, with 10 bases between. Per the germline V gene, CDR1 is SNHLY and CDR2 is FYNNEI. CDR3 length: 12 amino acids. The CDR3 region is CAREGRNTEAFF. In nucleotides, the CDR3 is TGTGCCAGGGAGGGCAGAAACACTGAAGCTTTCTTT.